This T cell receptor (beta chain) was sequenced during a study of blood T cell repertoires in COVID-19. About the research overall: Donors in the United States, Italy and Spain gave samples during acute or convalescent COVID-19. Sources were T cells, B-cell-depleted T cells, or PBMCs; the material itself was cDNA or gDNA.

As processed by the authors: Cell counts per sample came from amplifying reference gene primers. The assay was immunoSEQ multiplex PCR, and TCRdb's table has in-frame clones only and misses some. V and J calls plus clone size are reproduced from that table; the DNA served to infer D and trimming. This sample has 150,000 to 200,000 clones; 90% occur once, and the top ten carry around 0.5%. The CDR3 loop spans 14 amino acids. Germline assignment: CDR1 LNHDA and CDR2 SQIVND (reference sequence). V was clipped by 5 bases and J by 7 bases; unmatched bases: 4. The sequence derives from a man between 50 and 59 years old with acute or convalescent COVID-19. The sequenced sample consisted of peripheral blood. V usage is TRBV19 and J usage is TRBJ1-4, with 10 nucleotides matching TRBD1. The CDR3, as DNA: TGTGCCAGTAGTGTCGGACAGGGGGTTGAAAAACTGTTTTTT. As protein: CASSVGQGVEKLFF.